The sequence of this T cell receptor (beta chain) was determined in a study of blood T cell repertoires in COVID-19. The wider study: Whether acute or convalescent, the COVID-19 samples came from the United States, Italy and Spain. PBMCs, B-cell-depleted T cells, or T cells were the source of the cDNA or gDNA that made up the material.

Germline-derived CDR1 and CDR2 are SGHNT and YYREEE (reference sequence). With V trimmed by 4 bases and J by 4 bases, 7 bases remained unmatched. The CDR3 sequence is 16 residues long. In the source study's methods: Estimates of nucleated cell counts were drawn from the amplification of reference gene primers. Sequencing was performed with immunoSEQ multiplex PCR; in TCRdb, only in-frame clones are kept and a portion is missing. From that table come the V and J calls and clone size; the DNA was used to work out D and trimming. The profile shows approximately 100,000 clones, approximately 92% of them singletons.

Material for sequencing was peripheral blood. The origin of this receptor is a man between 50 and 59 years old with active COVID-19. This chain uses TRBV5-4 with TRBJ2-3, with 12 nucleotides matching TRBD2. The CDR3 region is CASSPRSSGRADTQYF. CDR3 sequence (DNA): TGTGCCAGCAGCCCCCGGTCTAGCGGGAGGGCAGATACGCAGTATTTT. Combining the CDR3 with reference TRBV5-4 and TRBJ2-3 gives the whole variable domain ETGVTQSPTHLIKTRGQQVTLRCSSQSGHNTVSWYQQALGQGPQFIFQYYREEENGRGNFPPRFSGLQFPNYSSELNVNALELDDSALYLCASSPRSSGRADTQYFGPGTRLTVL.